The T cell receptor (beta chain) described here comes from a study of T cell responses to AZD1222 COVID-19 vaccine. Study results and limitations: White British ancestry dominated among donors, who included more females, and clonal diversity was possibly underestimated. CD4 TCRs covered the whole spike, strongest at regions 160-218 and 743-854. Spike-specific TCR breadth and depth rose after two AZD1222 doses.

Method: immunoSEQ multiplex PCR; TCRdb's copy keeps in-frame clones and lacks some. The sample contains 150,000 to 200,000 clones, over 75% of which appear only once. Trimming took 0 bases from V and 0 from J; bases not matched to a gene: 2. CDR3 length: 16 residues. Looked up from germline, CDR1 is MGHRA and CDR2 is YSYEKL. A note on this clone: As yet, its antigen is unknown.

This clonotype was sampled from an adult who received the AZD1222 COVID-19 vaccine. The chain uses TRBV4-1 and TRBJ2-1, with 7 bases lining up with TRBD1. This specimen was peripheral blood, taken 28 days after the second AZD1222 dose. In DNA, the CDR3 is TGCGCCAGCAGCCAAGATGGGACAGTCTCCTACAATGAGCAGTTCTTC. As protein: CASSQDGTVSYNEQFF.